This T cell receptor beta chain was sequenced during a study of CD8 T cells in ankylosing spondylitis. The CDR3 is 14 amino acids. V lost 5 bases and J lost 5; bases outside the gene matches: 4. Germline values: CDR1 DFQATT, CDR2 SNEGSKA (reference sequence). Using quantitative 5'-RACE with molecular barcodes, the authors made TCR beta libraries. Each CDR3 protein is one row after TCRdb ran MiXCR on the 5' RACE reads. The sample has approximately 440,000 distinct CDR3 sequences, 17% seen once. Notes on this clonotype: Its antigen is not identified.

Study results and caveats: According to the report, clones linked to the disease were significantly enriched in matched synovial fluid samples taken from ankylosing spondylitis patients. Blood from ankylosing spondylitis patients appeared to carry a characteristic roughly 8-variant TCR beta motif. Previously reported in reactive arthritis synovial fluid and blood were some of the motif variants. Disease-linked clones bore a CD8+ phenotype, appearing relatively rarely in peripheral blood.

The sequenced material came from blood, either unsorted or a sorted T cell fraction (not recorded which). The source is a male donor with ankylosing spondylitis. The gene calls are TRBV20-1 and TRBJ2-1; 12 bases align to TRBD2. CDR3 protein: CSAPPSGRDNEQFF. The CDR3, as DNA: TGCAGTGCTCCACCTAGCGGGAGGGACAATGAGCAGTTCTTC.